Listed below are T cell receptor beta chains from one sample, sequenced in a study of OX40 agonist ivuxolimab in advanced cancers. This table comes from immunoSEQ multiplex PCR, and its TCRdb copy is limited to in-frame clones, with some not included. The repertoire has about 49,000 clones, roughly 79% of them found once; the top ten carry approximately 2.3%. The source was CD4+ or CD8+ T cells sorted from blood, collected in a trial of the OX40 agonist ivuxolimab. These receptors all stem from an adult with an advanced solid tumor such as melanoma, head and neck, liver or kidney cancer. Each CDR3 is given without its conserved first and last residue. Fields, in order: J gene, V gene, CDR3 protein.

J gene: TRBJ1-1; V gene: TRBV14; CDR3 protein: ASSRDMAYTEAF
J gene: TRBJ1-2; V gene: TRBV4-3; CDR3 protein: ASRPARGRGGYT
J gene: TRBJ2-5; V gene: TRBV6-5; CDR3 protein: ASSTGARIETQY
J gene: -; V gene: TRBV19; CDR3 protein: ASSATGDPKDYEQY
J gene: TRBJ2-2; V gene: TRBV18; CDR3 protein: ASRGNPINTGELF
J gene: TRBJ2-1; V gene: TRBV11-2; CDR3 protein: ASSLAGSGMSEQF
J gene: TRBJ2-7; V gene: TRBV13; CDR3 protein: ASSLGLAASYEQY
J gene: TRBJ2-2; V gene: TRBV5-1; CDR3 protein: ASSLTSGRAGELF
J gene: TRBJ1-1; V gene: TRBV11-2; CDR3 protein: ASTAKRDTEAF
J gene: TRBJ1-1; V gene: TRBV7-2; CDR3 protein: ASSFGASTEAF
J gene: TRBJ1-5; V gene: TRBV6-6; CDR3 protein: ASSYPPDGQQH
J gene: TRBJ2-1; V gene: TRBV11-2; CDR3 protein: ASSFRGGLANNEQF
J gene: TRBJ2-7; V gene: TRBV19; CDR3 protein: ASSRTSGRQGDEQY
J gene: TRBJ1-1; V gene: TRBV29-1; CDR3 protein: SVELVRGNTEAF
J gene: TRBJ1-1; V gene: TRBV19; CDR3 protein: ASRIGDRNTEAF
J gene: TRBJ1-3; V gene: TRBV7-2; CDR3 protein: ASSLGGQSSGNTIY
J gene: TRBJ2-1; V gene: TRBV7-2; CDR3 protein: ASTPQGTSAYNEQF
J gene: TRBJ1-5; V gene: TRBV27; CDR3 protein: ASSLNNQPQH
J gene: TRBJ1-2; V gene: TRBV6-5; CDR3 protein: ASSELGYGYT
J gene: TRBJ1-2; V gene: TRBV6-1; CDR3 protein: ASSERGTPYGYT
J gene: TRBJ2-7; V gene: TRBV28; CDR3 protein: ASSFQGYEQY
J gene: TRBJ2-1; V gene: TRBV4-3; CDR3 protein: ASSQDFGTSQF
J gene: TRBJ2-1; V gene: TRBV15; CDR3 protein: ATSSAGLAGGISSYNEQF
J gene: TRBJ1-5; V gene: TRBV19; CDR3 protein: ASREGRGGQPQH
J gene: TRBJ2-1; V gene: TRBV5-6; CDR3 protein: ASSLRRLGRVNEQF
J gene: TRBJ2-1; V gene: TRBV7-3; CDR3 protein: ASSWDADNEQF
J gene: TRBJ1-1; V gene: TRBV6-5; CDR3 protein: ASSYEGVTEAF